This entry lists 31 T cell receptor beta chains sequenced from one sample in a study of shared clonotypes between healthy human individuals. Libraries were prepared by immunoSEQ multiplex PCR; TCRdb keeps only in-frame clonotypes and omits some of them. The sample lists some 2 million clones; 85% to 95% were seen once. The specimen was naive CD4+ T cells sorted from blood. The subset is: CD45RA+ positively selected. The receptor source for this set is a man between 18 and 35 years old in good health.

This clone was counted between two and nine times. The gene calls are TRBV2 and TRBJ1-2; tentative D call: TRBD1 (5 bases). Germline CDR1 SNHLY, CDR2 FYNNEI. This CDR3 contains 13 residues. V lost 5 bases and J 4 bases, leaving 11 bases between the germline ends. The CDR3 DNA sequence: TGTGCCAGCAGTATGGGACTGAGCTATGGCTACACCTTC. Encoded protein: CASSMGLSYGYTF.

The gene calls are TRBV6-5 and TRBJ2-2, with a tentative D call TRBD1 (5 bases). The V end lost 4 bases, the J end lost 3 bases, and 9 bases lay between the germline ends. The CDR3 runs 14 residues. Germline CDR1 reads MNHEY; CDR2 reads SVGAGI. The CDR3 nucleotides are TGTGCCAGCAGTTCCGACAGTTACACCGGGGAGCTGTTTTTT. It is translated as CASSSDSYTGELFF.

V and J are TRBV7-6 and TRBJ2-5; a weak D match, TRBD1 (5 bases). With 2 bases removed from V and 5 bases from J, the gap between germline ends came to 12 bases. The germline CDR1 and CDR2 sequences are SGHVS and FNYEAQ. The CDR3 contains 14 residues. CDR3 loop: CASSLSGKGETQYF. DNA of the CDR3: TGTGCCAGCAGCTTAAGTGGGAAGGGGGAGACCCAGTACTTC.

This chain joins TRBV5-5 and TRBJ2-5, with no clear D. In germline, CDR1 is SGHKS, CDR2 YYEKEE (reference sequence). The V gene lost 1 base and the J gene lost 5 bases, with 3 bases spanning the gap. This CDR3 has 11 amino acids. CDR3 coding DNA: TGTGCCAGCAGCTTGTTGGAGACCCAGTACTTC. It encodes CASSLLETQYF. Looking up the rest from reference TRBV5-5 and TRBJ2-5 gives the full variable domain: DAGVTQSPTHLIKTRGQQVTLRCSPISGHKSVSWYQQVLGQGPQFIFQYYEKEERGRGNFPDRFSARQFPNYSSELNVNALLLGDSALYLCASSLLETQYFGPGTRLLVL.

The gene calls are TRBV7-8 and TRBJ1-1; a weak D match, TRBD1 (5 bases). Trimming took 3 bases from V and 6 from J, leaving 11 bases between them. This CDR3 has 13 amino acids. The germline gives CDR1 SGHVS, CDR2 FQNEAQ. DNA of the CDR3: TGTGCCAGCAGCTTCGTGGCGGGGGCTGAAGCTTTCTTT. It yields the protein CASSFVAGAEAFF.

The chain has TRBV29-1 and TRBJ1-1; 10 bases match TRBD1. With V trimmed by 4 bases and J by 5 bases, 4 bases remained unmatched. The CDR3 runs 13 residues. Germline V gene lookup returns CDR1 SQVTM and CDR2 ANQGSEA. DNA for the CDR3: TGCAGCGTTGGGGACAGGGGAATTACTGAAGCTTTCTTT. This sequence encodes CSVGDRGITEAFF.

The chain couples TRBV19 to TRBJ2-7; 8 bases line up with TRBD2. CDR1 is LNHDA and CDR2 is SQIVND in the germline V gene (reference sequence). The CDR3 is 12 amino acids. Losses at the gene ends were 10 bases for V and 3 bases for J; bases not matched to a gene: 5. CDR3 amino acids: CATSGLGYEQYF. CDR3 sequence (DNA): TGTGCCACCTCGGGACTAGGCTACGAGCAGTACTTC.

The V and J genes are TRBV19 and TRBJ1-5; TRBD1 matches 9 bases. Germline V lookup: CDR1 LNHDA, CDR2 SQIVND (reference sequence). The CDR3 runs to 16 residues. The J segment lost 3 bases and the V segment lost 7 bases, leaving 10 bases of the junction unmatched. CDR3 sequence (DNA): TGTGCCAGTAACCCACCCCGGGACAGGGACAATCAGCCCCAGCATTTT. Translating it yields CASNPPRDRDNQPQHF.

The J gene is TRBJ2-7, the V gene TRBV28, with 9 bases that match TRBD1. CDR1 MDHEN and CDR2 SYDVKM come from the germline V gene. This CDR3 comprises 15 residues. The trim removed 6 bases at V and 4 bases at J, leaving 10 bases unmatched. CDR3 protein: CASRGGQGVMYEQYF. CDR3 DNA: TGTGCCAGCAGGGGGGGACAGGGAGTAATGTACGAGCAGTACTTC.

V usage is TRBV27 and J usage is TRBJ1-6, with 8 nucleotides matching TRBD1. This CDR3 contains 14 residues. Germline V gives CDR1 MNHEY, CDR2 SMNVEV (reference sequence). Germline trimming cut 4 bases from V and 10 bases from J; bases unmatched to any gene: 6. The CDR3 nucleotides read TGTGCCAGCAGTTGGACAGGGTCGGAGTCACCCCTCCACTTT. Amino acid sequence: CASSWTGSESPLHF.

The V gene is TRBV5-4, the J gene TRBJ1-4; D is unresolved. The CDR3 consists of 15 residues. V was shortened by 0 bases and J by 4 bases, with 10 bases between the two germline ends. Germline values: CDR1 SGHNT, CDR2 YYREEE (reference sequence). The DNA for the CDR3 is TGTGCCAGCAGCTTGGGGTCTAATATTAATGAAAAACTGTTTTTT. Protein sequence: CASSLGSNINEKLFF.

This chain links TRBV15 with TRBJ2-7; D not certain. Germline V CDR1 and CDR2: LNHNV, YYDKDF (reference sequence). Trimming took 0 bases from V and 0 from J, leaving 9 bases between them. CDR3 length: 15 residues. CDR3 nucleotides: TGTGCCACCAGCAGAGATGGGAAAAGCTCCTACGAGCAGTACTTC. Translating it yields CATSRDGKSSYEQYF.

The CDR3 sequence is CASSLKQWYQETQYF. CDR3 in DNA: TGTGCCAGCAGTTTGAAGCAGTGGTACCAAGAGACCCAGTACTTC. V gene TRBV28 combines with J gene TRBJ2-5; D remains unclear. Germline lookup yields CDR1 MDHEN and CDR2 SYDVKM. This CDR3 has 15 residues. The germline V and J ends were trimmed by 3 bases and 0 bases, with 11 bases remaining between them.

The chain carries TRBV30 and TRBJ1-5; tentatively, D is TRBD1 (6 bases). Germline lookup yields CDR1 GTSNPN and CDR2 SVGIG (reference sequence). Trimming removed 0 bases at V and 7 bases at J, with 13 bases between. This CDR3 contains 14 residues. CDR3 protein: CAWSVNWGRQPQHF. The CDR3 region has the DNA TGTGCCTGGAGTGTAAATTGGGGGCGACAGCCCCAGCATTTT.

This clone has just one count. The chain uses TRBV6-6 and TRBJ2-3; 10 bases are a match to TRBD2. The V segment lost 5 bases and the J segment 4 bases; nucleotides outside the gene matches: 9. The CDR3 sequence is 16 residues long. CDR1 is MNHNY, CDR2 SVGAGI, per germline (reference sequence). In DNA form, the CDR3 reads TGTGCCAGCAGTCAGATAGCGGGGGGAGGATCAGATACGCAGTATTTT. Amino acid sequence: CASSQIAGGGSDTQYF.

The chain combines TRBV6-5 with TRBJ2-5, with D perhaps TRBD1 (5 bases). V was cut by 6 bases and J by 1 base, with 15 bases left in between. The germline V gene encodes CDR1 MNHEY and CDR2 SVGAGI. This CDR3 region has 15 residues. As DNA, the CDR3 is TGTGCCAGCAGCTCCCAGGGTTTGTTCCAAGAGACCCAGTACTTC. As protein: CASSSQGLFQETQYF.

This chain joins TRBV6-6 and TRBJ2-7, with D possibly being TRBD1 or TRBD2 (5 bases each). V shed 2 bases and J shed 2 bases, with 13 bases lying between them. The CDR3 is made up of 15 amino acids. Germline CDR1 reads MNHNY; CDR2 reads SVGAGI (reference sequence). The CDR3 nucleotides read TGTGCCAGCAGTTACGAGTCGGGACGGACCTACGAGCAGTACTTC. Its protein product is CASSYESGRTYEQYF.

The rearrangement uses TRBV29-1 and TRBJ2-6; D gene uncertain. CDR1 is SQVTM, CDR2 ANQGSEA, per germline. The V gene lost 7 bases and the J gene lost 2 bases, with 6 bases spanning the gap. This CDR3 spans 12 amino acids. The CDR3 nucleotides are TGCAGCGCTCTAGCTGGGGCCAACGTCCTGACTTTC. This translates into CSALAGANVLTF.

The V and J genes are TRBV2 and TRBJ2-7; tentatively, D is TRBD1 (5 bases). Trimming removed 4 bases from V and 1 base from J, with 14 bases in between. The CDR3 contains 15 residues. Germline-derived CDR1 and CDR2 are SNHLY and FYNNEI. The CDR3 region has the DNA TGTGCCAGCAGTGGGCCCGTAGGGGCTTCCTACGAGCAGTACTTC. Protein sequence: CASSGPVGASYEQYF.

This clone was picked up a small number of times. Here the CDR3 reads CASLRGANEKLFF. As DNA, the CDR3 is TGTGCCAGCCTCCGAGGGGCTAATGAAAAACTGTTTTTT. The chain uses TRBV2 and TRBJ1-4, with D perhaps TRBD1 (5 bases). This CDR3 has 13 amino acids. V lost 8 bases and J 3 bases, leaving 10 bases between the germline ends. Germline values: CDR1 SNHLY, CDR2 FYNNEI.

V is TRBV30 and J is TRBJ2-7; D is perhaps TRBD1 (5 bases). Germline-derived CDR1 and CDR2 are GTSNPN and SVGIG (reference sequence). The CDR3 contains 13 residues. V was clipped by 3 bases and J by 5 bases, with 14 bases between them. The CDR3 DNA is TGTGCCTGGAGACGCACAGGCGTGAACGAGCAGTACTTC. Residues: CAWRRTGVNEQYF.

The J gene is TRBJ2-5, the V gene TRBV28, with 9 bases fitting TRBD2. In germline, CDR1 is MDHEN, CDR2 SYDVKM. The CDR3 extends over 15 amino acids. The V gene end was trimmed by 5 bases and the J gene end by 1 base; junction bases not matched to a gene: 5. The DNA for the CDR3 is TGTGCCAGCAGTAACTCAGCGGGGGGCCAAGAGACCCAGTACTTC. It is translated as CASSNSAGGQETQYF.

V usage is TRBV28 and J usage is TRBJ1-1; 8 bases match TRBD1. This CDR3 is 15 amino acids long. The V gene's germline CDR1 is MDHEN and CDR2 SYDVKM. V lost 9 bases to trimming and J lost 0 bases; unmatched junction nucleotides: 9. CDR3 sequence reads: CASPGTGAMNTEAFF. The CDR3 DNA is TGTGCCAGTCCCGGGACAGGAGCTATGAACACTGAAGCTTTCTTT.

The V gene is TRBV18, the J gene TRBJ2-5; 9 positions match TRBD1. The J segment lost 1 base and the V segment lost 2 bases, leaving 2 bases of the junction unmatched. The CDR3 has 15 amino acids. The germline gives CDR1 KGHSH, CDR2 LQKENI. The CDR3 region has the DNA TGTGCCAGCTCACCATCGACAGGGGGCCAAGAGACCCAGTACTTC. It encodes CASSPSTGGQETQYF.

The V and J genes are TRBV6-5 and TRBJ2-1; D is possibly TRBD1 or TRBD2 (6 bases each). V was cut by 5 bases and J by 0 bases, with 11 bases left in between. Germline V gene lookup returns CDR1 MNHEY and CDR2 SVGAGI. The CDR3 is 15 amino acids. The CDR3 reads CASSPGGPSYNEQFF. CDR3 in DNA: TGTGCCAGCAGTCCCGGGGGCCCCTCCTACAATGAGCAGTTCTTC.

This sequence joins TRBV4-2 and TRBJ2-7; TRBD1 might be the D (5 bases). CDR3 length equals 13 residues. The germline V and J ends were trimmed by 1 base and 6 bases, with 10 bases remaining between them. In germline, CDR1 is LGHNA, CDR2 YNFKEQ. CDR3: CASSQGQGREQYF. CDR3 nucleotides: TGTGCCAGCAGCCAAGGGCAGGGCCGCGAGCAGTACTTC.

A single count supports this clone. The genes are TRBV5-1 and TRBJ2-3, with 11 bases identical to TRBD2. V lost 5 bases to trimming and J lost 3 bases; unmatched junction nucleotides: 8. From germline, CDR1 is SGHRS and CDR2 YFSETQ. This CDR3 has 16 amino acids. The CDR3 sequence is CASRTLAGAGTDTQYF. The CDR3 DNA reads TGCGCCAGCAGAACACTAGCGGGAGCGGGGACAGATACGCAGTATTTT.

In its sample, this clone was seen a few times. The J gene is TRBJ1-6, the V gene TRBV5-1; D gene ambiguous. The ends were cut back, 3 bases at V and 7 bases at J, with 5 bases in the middle. The CDR3 totals 12 residues. CDR1 is SGHRS and CDR2 is YFSETQ in the germline V gene. CDR3 amino acids: CASSSINSPLHF. CDR3 DNA: TGCGCCAGCAGCTCCATAAATTCACCCCTCCACTTT.

This sequence joins TRBV9 and TRBJ1-1; 8 positions agree with TRBD1. J was trimmed by 5 bases and V by 4 bases; bases with no gene match: 4. Germline V gene data show CDR1 as SGDLS and CDR2 as YYNGEE. The CDR3 covers 13 residues. CDR3 protein: CASSLDRGTEAFF. In nucleotides, the CDR3 is TGTGCCAGCAGCCTCGACAGGGGTACTGAAGCTTTCTTT.

The V gene is TRBV6-1, the J gene TRBJ1-3; D may be TRBD1 (6 bases). V shed 6 bases and J shed 4 bases, with 22 bases lying between them. Germline CDR1 is MNHNS and CDR2 is SASEGT. The CDR3 is made up of 17 amino acids. CDR3 bases: TGTGCCAGCAGCGAAAGGACCCTACAGGGAAAAGGAAACACCATATATTTT. The encoded protein is CASSERTLQGKGNTIYF.

This chain uses TRBV5-4 with TRBJ1-1; a possible D gene is TRBD1 (6 bases). This CDR3 has 14 amino acids. Germline V lookup: CDR1 SGHNT, CDR2 YYREEE (reference sequence). Trimming left V 6 bases short and J 1 base short, with 13 bases between. The CDR3 nucleotides read TGTGCCAGCACCCCGGGACACTGGAACACTGAAGCTTTCTTT. Translated, it gives CASTPGHWNTEAFF.